This T cell receptor beta chain was captured by sequencing in a study of radiotherapy plus CTLA-4 blockade in lung cancer. Method: immunoSEQ multiplex PCR; TCRdb's copy keeps in-frame clones and lacks some. The data hold 50,000 to 65,000 clones, with over 70% observed a single time. This sequence was found in a human donor with non-small cell lung cancer who had a partial response to radiotherapy plus ipilimumab. The sequences come from peripheral blood, collected from a patient treated with radiotherapy plus ipilimumab.

CDR3 region: CASILVVGGIYEQYF. The CDR3, as DNA: TGTGCCAGCATCCTGGTGGTTGGGGGCATTTACGAGCAGTACTTC. The V and J genes are TRBV7-9 and TRBJ2-5; D may be TRBD1 (6 bases). The last part of the DNA fits TRBJ2-7 better; the J call may be wrong. CDR1 is SEHNR and CDR2 is FQNEAQ in the germline V gene (reference sequence). The CDR3 has 15 amino acids.